This T cell receptor (beta chain) is drawn from a study of shared clonotypes between healthy human individuals. Study summary: The plates for each donor numbered three CD4 naive, three CD4 memory, two CD8 naive and one CD8 memory. Notes on the study in general: An effect of sequencing depth on clonotype sharing among donors was expected.

Germline CDR1 MGHRA, CDR2 YSYEKL. V was clipped by 4 bases and J by 6 bases, with 9 bases between them. The CDR3 runs to 12 residues. The protocol was immunoSEQ multiplex PCR, while the TCRdb copy is restricted to in-frame clones and leaves out a portion. The sample holds about 590,000 clones; around 95% are singletons and the top ten take 0.09% to 0.13%. CD45RO-negative cells were positively selected for CCR7, leaving out terminally differentiated effector memory CD45RA+ cells. With regard to this clone: Its antigen is not identified.

The sequenced sample consisted of naive CD8+ T cells sorted from blood. This chain joins TRBV4-1 and TRBJ1-1; D is undetermined. This TCR was sampled from a woman younger than 45 in good health. The CDR3 spells CASSPDGAEAFF. Written as DNA, the CDR3 is TGCGCCAGCAGCCCCGACGGGGCTGAAGCTTTCTTT.